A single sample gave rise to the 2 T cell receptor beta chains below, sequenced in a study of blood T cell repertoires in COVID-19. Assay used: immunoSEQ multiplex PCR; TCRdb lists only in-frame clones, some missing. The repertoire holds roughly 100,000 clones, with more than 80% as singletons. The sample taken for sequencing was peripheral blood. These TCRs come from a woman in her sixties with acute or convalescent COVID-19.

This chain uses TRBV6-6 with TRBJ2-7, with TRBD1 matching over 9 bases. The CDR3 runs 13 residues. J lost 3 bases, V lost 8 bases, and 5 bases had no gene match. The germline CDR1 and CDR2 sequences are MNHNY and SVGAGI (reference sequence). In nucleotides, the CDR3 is TGTGCCAGCCTAGCGGACAGGGGCTACGAGCAGTACTTC. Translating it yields CASLADRGYEQYF.

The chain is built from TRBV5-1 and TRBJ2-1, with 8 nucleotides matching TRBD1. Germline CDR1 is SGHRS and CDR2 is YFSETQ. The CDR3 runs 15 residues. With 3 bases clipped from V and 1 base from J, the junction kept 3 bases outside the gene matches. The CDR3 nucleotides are TGCGCCAGCAGCTCCGGACAGGGTTCCTACAATGAGCAGTTCTTC. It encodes CASSSGQGSYNEQFF.